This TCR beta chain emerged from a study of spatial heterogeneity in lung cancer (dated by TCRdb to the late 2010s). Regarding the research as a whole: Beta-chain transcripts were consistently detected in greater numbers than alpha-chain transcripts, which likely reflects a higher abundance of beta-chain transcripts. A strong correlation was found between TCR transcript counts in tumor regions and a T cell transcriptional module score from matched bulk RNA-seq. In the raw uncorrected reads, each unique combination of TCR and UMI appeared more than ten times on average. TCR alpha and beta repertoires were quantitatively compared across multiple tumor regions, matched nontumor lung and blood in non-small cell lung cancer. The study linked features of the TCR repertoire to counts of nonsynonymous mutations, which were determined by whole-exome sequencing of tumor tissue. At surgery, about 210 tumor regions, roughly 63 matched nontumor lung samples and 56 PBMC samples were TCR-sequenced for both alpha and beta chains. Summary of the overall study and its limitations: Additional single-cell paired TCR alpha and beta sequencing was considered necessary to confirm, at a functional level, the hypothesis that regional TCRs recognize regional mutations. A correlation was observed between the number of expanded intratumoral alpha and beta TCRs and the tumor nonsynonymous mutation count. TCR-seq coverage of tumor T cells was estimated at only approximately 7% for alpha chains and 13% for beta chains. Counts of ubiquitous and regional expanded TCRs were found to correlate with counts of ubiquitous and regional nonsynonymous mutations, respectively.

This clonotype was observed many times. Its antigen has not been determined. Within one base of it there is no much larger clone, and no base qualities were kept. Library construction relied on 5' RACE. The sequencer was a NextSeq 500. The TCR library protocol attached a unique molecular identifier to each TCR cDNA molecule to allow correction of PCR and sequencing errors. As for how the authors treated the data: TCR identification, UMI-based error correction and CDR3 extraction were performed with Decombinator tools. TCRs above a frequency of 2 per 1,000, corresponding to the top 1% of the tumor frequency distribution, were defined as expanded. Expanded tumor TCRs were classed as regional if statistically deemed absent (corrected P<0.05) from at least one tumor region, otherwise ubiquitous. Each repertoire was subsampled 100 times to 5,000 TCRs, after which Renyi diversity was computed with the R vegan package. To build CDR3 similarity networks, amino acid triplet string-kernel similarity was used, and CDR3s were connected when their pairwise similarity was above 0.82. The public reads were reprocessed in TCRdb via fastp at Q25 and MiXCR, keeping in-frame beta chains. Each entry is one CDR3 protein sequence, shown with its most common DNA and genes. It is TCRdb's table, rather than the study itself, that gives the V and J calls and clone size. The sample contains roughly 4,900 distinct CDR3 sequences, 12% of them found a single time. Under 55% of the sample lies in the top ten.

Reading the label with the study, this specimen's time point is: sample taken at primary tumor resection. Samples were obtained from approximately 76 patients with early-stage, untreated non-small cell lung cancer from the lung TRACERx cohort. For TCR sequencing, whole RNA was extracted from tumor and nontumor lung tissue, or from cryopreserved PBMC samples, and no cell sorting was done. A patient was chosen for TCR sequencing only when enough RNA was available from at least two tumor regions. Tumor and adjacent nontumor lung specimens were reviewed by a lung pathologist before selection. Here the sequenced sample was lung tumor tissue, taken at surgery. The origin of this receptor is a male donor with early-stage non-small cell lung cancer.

The encoded CDR3 is CSVAVTGEGQYV. At the DNA level, the sequence is TGCAGCGTTGCCGTGACAGGGGAGGGGCAGTACGTC. Recombination connected TRBV29-1 to TRBJ2-7; D gene: possibly TRBD1, on 8 matching bases. The CDR3 covers 12 residues, taking in both the cysteine and the valine. Only the CDR3 DNA stays, 36 bases, in frame from base 1. The germline V gene yields SQVTM for CDR1 and ANQGSEA for CDR2. V loses 4 bases, J loses 9 bases, and the germline ends lie 16 bases apart.